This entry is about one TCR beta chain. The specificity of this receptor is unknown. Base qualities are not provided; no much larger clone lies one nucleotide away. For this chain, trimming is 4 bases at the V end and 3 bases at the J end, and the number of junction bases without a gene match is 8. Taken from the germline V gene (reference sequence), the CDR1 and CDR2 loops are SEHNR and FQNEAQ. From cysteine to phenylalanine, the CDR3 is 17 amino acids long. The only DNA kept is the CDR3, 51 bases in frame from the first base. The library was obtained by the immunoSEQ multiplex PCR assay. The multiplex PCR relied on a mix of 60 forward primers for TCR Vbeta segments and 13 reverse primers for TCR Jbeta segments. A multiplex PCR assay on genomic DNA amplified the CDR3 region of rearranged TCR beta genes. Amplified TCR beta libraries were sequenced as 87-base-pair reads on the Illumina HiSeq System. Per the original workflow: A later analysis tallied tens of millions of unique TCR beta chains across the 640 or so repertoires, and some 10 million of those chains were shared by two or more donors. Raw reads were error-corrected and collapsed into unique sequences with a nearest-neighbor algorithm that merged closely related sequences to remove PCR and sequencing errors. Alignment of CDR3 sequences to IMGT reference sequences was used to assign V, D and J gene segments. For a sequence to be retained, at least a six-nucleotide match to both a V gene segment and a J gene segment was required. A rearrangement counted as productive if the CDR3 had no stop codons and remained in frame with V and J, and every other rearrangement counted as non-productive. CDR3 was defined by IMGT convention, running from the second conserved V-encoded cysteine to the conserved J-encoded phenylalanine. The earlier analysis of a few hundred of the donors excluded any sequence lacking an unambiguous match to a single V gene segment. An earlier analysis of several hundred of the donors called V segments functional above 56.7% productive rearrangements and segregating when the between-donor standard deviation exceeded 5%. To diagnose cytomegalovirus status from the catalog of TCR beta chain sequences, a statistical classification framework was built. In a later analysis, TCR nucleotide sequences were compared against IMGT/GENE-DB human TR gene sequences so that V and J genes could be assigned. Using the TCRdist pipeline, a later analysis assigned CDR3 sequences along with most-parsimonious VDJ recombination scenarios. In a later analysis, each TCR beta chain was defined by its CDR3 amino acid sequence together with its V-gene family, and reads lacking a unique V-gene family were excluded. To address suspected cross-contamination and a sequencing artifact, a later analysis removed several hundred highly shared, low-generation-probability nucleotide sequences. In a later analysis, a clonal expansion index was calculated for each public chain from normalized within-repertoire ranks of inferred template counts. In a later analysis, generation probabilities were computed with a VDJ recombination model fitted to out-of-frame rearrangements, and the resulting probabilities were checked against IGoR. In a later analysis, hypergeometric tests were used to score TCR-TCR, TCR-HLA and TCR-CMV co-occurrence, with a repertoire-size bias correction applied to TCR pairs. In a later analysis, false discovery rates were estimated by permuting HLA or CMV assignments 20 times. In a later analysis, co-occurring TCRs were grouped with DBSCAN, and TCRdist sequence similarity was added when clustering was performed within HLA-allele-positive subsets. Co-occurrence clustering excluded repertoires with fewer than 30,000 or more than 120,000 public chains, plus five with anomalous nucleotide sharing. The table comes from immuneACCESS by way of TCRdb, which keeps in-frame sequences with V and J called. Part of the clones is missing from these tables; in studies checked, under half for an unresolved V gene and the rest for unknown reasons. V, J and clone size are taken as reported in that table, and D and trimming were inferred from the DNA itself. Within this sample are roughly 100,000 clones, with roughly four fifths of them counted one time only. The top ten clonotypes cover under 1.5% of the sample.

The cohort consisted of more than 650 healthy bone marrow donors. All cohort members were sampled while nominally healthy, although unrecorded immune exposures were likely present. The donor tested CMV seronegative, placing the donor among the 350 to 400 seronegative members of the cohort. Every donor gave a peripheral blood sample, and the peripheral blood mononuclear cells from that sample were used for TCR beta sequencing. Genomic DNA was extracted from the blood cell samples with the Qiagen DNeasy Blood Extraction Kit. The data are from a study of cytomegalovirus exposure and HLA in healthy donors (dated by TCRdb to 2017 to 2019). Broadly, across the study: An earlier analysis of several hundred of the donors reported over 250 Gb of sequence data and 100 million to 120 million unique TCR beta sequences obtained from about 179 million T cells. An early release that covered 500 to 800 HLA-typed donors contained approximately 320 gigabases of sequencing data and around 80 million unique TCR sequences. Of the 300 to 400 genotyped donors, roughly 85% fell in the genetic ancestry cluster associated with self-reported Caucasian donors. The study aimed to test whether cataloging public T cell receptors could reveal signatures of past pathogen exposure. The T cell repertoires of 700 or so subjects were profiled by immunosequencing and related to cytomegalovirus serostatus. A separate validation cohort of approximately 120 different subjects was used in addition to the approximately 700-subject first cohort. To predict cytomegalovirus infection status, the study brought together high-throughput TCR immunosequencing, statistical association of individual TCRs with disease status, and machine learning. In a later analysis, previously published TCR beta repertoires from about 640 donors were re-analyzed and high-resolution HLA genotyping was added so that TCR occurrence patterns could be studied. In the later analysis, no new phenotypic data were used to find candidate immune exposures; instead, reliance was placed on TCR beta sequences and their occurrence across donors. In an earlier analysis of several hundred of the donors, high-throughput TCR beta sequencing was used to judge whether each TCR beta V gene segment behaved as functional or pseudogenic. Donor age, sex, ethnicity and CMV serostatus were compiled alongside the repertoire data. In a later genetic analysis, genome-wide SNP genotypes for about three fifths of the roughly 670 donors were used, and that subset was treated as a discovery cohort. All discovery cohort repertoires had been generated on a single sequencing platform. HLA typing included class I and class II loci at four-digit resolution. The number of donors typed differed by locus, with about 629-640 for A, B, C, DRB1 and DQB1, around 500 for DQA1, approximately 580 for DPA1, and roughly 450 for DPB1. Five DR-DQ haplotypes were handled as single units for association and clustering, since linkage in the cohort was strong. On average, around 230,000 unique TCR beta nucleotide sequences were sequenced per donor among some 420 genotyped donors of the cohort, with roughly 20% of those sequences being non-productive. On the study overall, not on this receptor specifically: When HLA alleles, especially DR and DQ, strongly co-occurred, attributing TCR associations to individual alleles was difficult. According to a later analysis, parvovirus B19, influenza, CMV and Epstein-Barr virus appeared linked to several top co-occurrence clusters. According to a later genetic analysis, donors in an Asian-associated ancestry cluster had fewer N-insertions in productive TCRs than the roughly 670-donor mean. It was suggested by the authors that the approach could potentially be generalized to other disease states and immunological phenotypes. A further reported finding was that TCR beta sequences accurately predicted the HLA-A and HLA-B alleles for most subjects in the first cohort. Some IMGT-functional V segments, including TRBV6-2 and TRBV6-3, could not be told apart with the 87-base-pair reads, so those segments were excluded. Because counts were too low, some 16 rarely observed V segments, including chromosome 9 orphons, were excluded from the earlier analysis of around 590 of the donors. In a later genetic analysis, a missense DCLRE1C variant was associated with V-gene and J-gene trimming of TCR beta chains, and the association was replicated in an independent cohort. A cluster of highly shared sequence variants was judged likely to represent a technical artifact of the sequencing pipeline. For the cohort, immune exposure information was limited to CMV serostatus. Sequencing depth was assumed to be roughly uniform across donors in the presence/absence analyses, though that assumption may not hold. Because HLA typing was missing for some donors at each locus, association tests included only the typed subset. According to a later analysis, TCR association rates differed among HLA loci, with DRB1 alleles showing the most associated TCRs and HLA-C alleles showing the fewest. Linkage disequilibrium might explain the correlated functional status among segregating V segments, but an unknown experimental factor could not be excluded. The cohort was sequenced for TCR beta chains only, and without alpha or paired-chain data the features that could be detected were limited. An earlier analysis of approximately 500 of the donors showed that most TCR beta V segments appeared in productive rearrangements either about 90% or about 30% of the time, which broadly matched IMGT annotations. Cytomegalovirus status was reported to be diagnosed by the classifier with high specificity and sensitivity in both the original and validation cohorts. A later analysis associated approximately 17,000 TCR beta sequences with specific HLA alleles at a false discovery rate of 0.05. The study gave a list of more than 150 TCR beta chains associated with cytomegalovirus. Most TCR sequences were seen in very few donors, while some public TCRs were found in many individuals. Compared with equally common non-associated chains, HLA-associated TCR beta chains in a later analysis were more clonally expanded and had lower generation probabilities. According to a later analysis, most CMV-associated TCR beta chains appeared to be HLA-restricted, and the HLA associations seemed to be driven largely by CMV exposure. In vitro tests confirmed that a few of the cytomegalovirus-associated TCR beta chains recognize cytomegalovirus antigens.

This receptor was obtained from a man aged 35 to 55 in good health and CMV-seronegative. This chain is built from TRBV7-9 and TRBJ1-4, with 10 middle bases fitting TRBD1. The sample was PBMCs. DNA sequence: TGTGCCAGCAGCTCGTGGACAGGGGGTAGATCTAATGAAAAACTGTTTTTT. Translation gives CASSSWTGGRSNEKLFF.